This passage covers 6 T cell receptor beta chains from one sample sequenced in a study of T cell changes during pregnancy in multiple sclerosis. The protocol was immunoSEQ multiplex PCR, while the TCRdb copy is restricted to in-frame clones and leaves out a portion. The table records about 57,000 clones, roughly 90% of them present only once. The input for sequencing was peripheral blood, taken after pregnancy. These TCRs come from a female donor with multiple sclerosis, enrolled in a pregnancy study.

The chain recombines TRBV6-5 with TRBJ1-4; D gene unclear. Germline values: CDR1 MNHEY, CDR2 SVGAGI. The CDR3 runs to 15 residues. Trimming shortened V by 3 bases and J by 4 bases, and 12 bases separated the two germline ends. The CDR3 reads CASSYTRVLNEKLFF. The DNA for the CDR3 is TGTGCCAGCAGTTATACTAGAGTTCTTAATGAAAAACTGTTTTTT.

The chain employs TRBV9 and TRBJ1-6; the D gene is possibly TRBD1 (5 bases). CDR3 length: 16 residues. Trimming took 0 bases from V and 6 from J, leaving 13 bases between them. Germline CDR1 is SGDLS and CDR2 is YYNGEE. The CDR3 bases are TGTGCCAGCAGCGTAGAGGCAGGGATGGTTAATTCACCCCTCCACTTT. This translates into CASSVEAGMVNSPLHF.

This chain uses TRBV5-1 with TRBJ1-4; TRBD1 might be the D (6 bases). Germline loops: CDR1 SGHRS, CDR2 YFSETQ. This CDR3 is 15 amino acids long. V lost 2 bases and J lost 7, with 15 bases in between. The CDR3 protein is CASSLFGGGTEKLFF. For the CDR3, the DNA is TGCGCCAGCAGCTTATTCGGTGGGGGCACTGAAAAACTGTTTTTT.

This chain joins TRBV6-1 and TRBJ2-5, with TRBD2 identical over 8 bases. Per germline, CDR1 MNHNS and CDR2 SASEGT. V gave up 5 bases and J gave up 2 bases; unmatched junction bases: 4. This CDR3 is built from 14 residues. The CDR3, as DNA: TGTGCCAGCAGTTTCGGGGGGGGACAAGAGACCCAGTACTTC. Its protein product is CASSFGGGQETQYF.

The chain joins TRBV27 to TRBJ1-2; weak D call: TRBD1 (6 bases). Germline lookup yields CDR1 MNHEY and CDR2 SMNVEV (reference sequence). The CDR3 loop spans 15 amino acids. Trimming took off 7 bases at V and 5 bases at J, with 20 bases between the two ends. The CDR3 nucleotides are TGTGCCAGCACACCCGTGGGGGGGCGCGGGTATGGCTACACCTTC. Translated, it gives CASTPVGGRGYGYTF.

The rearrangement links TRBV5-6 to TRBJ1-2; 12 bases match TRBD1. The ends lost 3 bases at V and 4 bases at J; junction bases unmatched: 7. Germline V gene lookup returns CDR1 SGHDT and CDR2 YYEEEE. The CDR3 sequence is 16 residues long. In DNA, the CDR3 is TGTGCCAGCAGCTGGAGGGACAGGGGGCGTCGCTATGGCTACACCTTC. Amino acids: CASSWRDRGRRYGYTF.